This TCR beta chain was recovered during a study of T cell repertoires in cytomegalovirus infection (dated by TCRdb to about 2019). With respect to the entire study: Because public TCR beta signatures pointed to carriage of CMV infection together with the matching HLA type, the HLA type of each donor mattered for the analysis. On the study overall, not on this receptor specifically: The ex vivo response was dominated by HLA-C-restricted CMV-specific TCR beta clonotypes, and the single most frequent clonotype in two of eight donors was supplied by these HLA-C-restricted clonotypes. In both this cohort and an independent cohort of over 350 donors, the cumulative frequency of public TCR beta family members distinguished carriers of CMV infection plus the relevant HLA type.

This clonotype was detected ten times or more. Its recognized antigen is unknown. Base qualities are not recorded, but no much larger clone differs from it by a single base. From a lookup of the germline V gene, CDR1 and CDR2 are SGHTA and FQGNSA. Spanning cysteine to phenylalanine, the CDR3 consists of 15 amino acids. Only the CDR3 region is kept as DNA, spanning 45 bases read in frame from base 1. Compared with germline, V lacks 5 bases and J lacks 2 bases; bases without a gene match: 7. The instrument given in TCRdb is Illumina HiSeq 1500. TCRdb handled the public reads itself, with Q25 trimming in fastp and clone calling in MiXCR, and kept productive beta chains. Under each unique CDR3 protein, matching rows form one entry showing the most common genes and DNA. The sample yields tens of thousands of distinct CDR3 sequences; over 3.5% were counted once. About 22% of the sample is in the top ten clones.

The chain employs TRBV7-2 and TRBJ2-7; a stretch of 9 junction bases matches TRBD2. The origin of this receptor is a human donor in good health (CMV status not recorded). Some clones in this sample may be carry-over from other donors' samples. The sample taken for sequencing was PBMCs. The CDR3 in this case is CASSPGLAKTYEQYF. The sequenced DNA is TGTGCCAGCAGCCCCGGACTAGCGAAAACCTACGAGCAGTACTTC.